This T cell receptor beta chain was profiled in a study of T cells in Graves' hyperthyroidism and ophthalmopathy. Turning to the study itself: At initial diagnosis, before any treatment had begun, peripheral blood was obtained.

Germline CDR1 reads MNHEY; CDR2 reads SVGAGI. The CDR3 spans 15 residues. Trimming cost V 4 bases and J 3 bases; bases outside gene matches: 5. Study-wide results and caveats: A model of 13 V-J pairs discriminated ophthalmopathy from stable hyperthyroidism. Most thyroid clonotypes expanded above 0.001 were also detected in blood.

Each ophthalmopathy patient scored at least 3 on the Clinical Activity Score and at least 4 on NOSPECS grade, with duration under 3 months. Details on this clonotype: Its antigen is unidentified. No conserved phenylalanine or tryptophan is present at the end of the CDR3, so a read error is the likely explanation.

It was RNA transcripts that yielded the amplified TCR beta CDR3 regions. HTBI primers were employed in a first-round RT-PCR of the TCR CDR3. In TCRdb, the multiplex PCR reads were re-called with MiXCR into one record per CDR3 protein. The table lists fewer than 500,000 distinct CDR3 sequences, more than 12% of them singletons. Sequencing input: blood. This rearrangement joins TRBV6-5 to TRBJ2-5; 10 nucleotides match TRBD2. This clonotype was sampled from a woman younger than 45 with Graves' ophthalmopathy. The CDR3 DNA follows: TGTGCCAGCAGTTTGGACCTAGCGGGGGAAGAGACCCAGTACTCC. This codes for CASSLDLAGEETQYS.